One and the same sample provided the 12 T cell receptor beta chains below, sequenced in a study of blood T cell repertoires in COVID-19. Here immunoSEQ multiplex PCR was the method, and the copy in TCRdb shows in-frame clones only, minus some. The sample lists fewer than 150,000 clones, around 84% occurring once. Sequenced: peripheral blood. The origin of the receptors is a human donor in a cohort sampled during active COVID-19.

V usage is TRBV30 and J usage is TRBJ2-5; D is perhaps TRBD1 (6 bases). Germline CDR1 GTSNPN, CDR2 SVGIG (reference sequence). V was trimmed by 5 bases and J by 5 bases, leaving 9 bases between them. This CDR3 spans 11 amino acids. In nucleotides, the CDR3 is TGTGCCTGGGACAGGTCGGAGACCCAGTACTTC. Translation gives CAWDRSETQYF.

The chain links TRBV2 to TRBJ2-7; 8 bases agree with TRBD2. Germline V gene lookup returns CDR1 SNHLY and CDR2 FYNNEI. The CDR3 is made up of 14 amino acids. The ends lost 7 bases at V and 2 bases at J; junction bases unmatched: 7. CDR3 sequence: CASTASGLTYEQYF. CDR3 in DNA: TGTGCCAGCACTGCTAGCGGGCTTACCTACGAGCAGTACTTC. Drawing the rest from reference TRBV2 and TRBJ2-7, the complete variable domain is EPEVTQTPSHQVTQMGQEVILRCVPISNHLYFYWYRQILGQKVEFLVSFYNNEISEKSEIFDDQFSVERPDGSNFTLKIRSTKLEDSAMYFCASTASGLTYEQYFGPGTRLTVT.

This clone was recorded once. V usage is TRBV18 and J usage is TRBJ2-7; 11 bases map to TRBD2. V was clipped by 0 bases and J by 2 bases; unmatched bases: 3. Germline V gene sequence: CDR1 KGHSH, CDR2 LQKENI. The CDR3 totals 16 residues. CDR3 sequence reads: CASSPPGLAVPYEQYF. The CDR3 DNA reads as TGTGCCAGCTCACCACCGGGACTAGCGGTACCCTACGAGCAGTACTTC.

The chain employs TRBV7-3 and TRBJ2-6, with a weak D call TRBD1 (5 bases). There are 16 residues in the CDR3. Per germline, CDR1 SGHTA and CDR2 FQGTGA. Trimming removed 2 bases from V and 0 bases from J, with 8 bases in between. CDR3 in amino acids: CASSLQGFSGANVLTF. The CDR3 bases are TGTGCCAGCAGCTTACAGGGTTTCTCTGGGGCCAACGTCCTGACTTTC.

V usage is TRBV11-2 and J usage is TRBJ1-2; 9 bases align to TRBD1. Germline assignment: CDR1 SGHAT and CDR2 FQNNGV. The V gene end was trimmed by 6 bases and the J gene end by 6 bases; junction bases not matched to a gene: 5. This CDR3 contains 13 residues. The CDR3 is CASRFTGGDGYTF. The CDR3 region has the DNA TGTGCCAGCAGATTTACAGGGGGCGATGGCTACACCTTC.

This chain links TRBV11-2 with TRBJ2-5; possibly TRBD2 for D (6 bases). The CDR3 covers 14 residues. Germline V gene data show CDR1 as SGHAT and CDR2 as FQNNGV. Trimming pared 4 bases from V and 2 bases from J, leaving 11 bases between. CDR3 bases: TGTGCCAGCAGCTCCGGGGGAGTACAAGAGACCCAGTACTTC. This sequence encodes CASSSGGVQETQYF.

This clone was detected a few times. The chain is built from TRBV3-1 (or the pseudogene TRBV3-2) and TRBJ2-7, with TRBD1 as a possible D gene (5 bases). The CDR3 consists of 16 residues. V dropped 0 bases and J dropped 7 bases, with 19 bases sitting between them. Germline CDR1 and CDR2: LGHDT and YNNKEL (reference sequence). CDR3 in amino acids: CASSQDGNRPSGEQYF. CDR3 nucleotide sequence: TGTGCCAGCAGCCAAGATGGTAACAGGCCCTCGGGTGAGCAGTACTTC.

The gene calls are TRBV6-6 and TRBJ1-1; 11 positions agree with TRBD1. This CDR3 has 14 amino acids. From germline, CDR1 is MNHNY and CDR2 SVGAGI (reference sequence). V shed 2 bases, J shed 5 bases, and the junction held 1 base outside the gene matches. Written as DNA, the CDR3 is TGTGCCAGCAGTTACAGGGACAGGGGGACTGAAGCTTTCTTT. This encodes CASSYRDRGTEAFF.

This clone was seen a handful of times. V usage is TRBV19 and J usage is TRBJ2-2; no clear D. This CDR3 spans 14 amino acids. Germline assignment: CDR1 LNHDA and CDR2 SQIVND (reference sequence). Trimming took off 6 bases at V and 0 bases at J, with 8 bases between the two ends. The CDR3 sequence is CASRLRSNTGELFF. The CDR3 DNA reads as TGTGCCAGTAGGCTCAGATCGAACACCGGGGAGCTGTTTTTT.

The chain's CDR3 is CATSRTGSPKRNTEAFF. The CDR3 bases are TGTGCCACCAGCAGGACAGGGTCCCCCAAAAGAAACACTGAAGCTTTCTTT. The rearrangement links TRBV15 to TRBJ1-1, with 7 bases lining up with TRBD1. CDR1 and CDR2 from the germline V gene are LNHNV and YYDKDF (reference sequence). The CDR3 has 17 residues. V dropped 3 bases and J dropped 2; count of bases not matched to a gene: 12.

The CDR3 bases are TGTGCCAGTAGTTTAGTAGGTGGCGGTCAGCCCCAGCATTTT. It is translated as CASSLVGGGQPQHF. This chain joins TRBV19 and TRBJ1-5; D not resolved. Germline CDR1 reads LNHDA; CDR2 reads SQIVND (reference sequence). V dropped 5 bases and J dropped 6 bases, with 14 bases sitting between them. CDR3 length: 14 amino acids.

This clone was observed a few times. The V and J genes are TRBV27 and TRBJ2-4; perhaps TRBD2 as D (5 bases). V was trimmed by 5 bases and J by 7 bases, leaving 18 bases between them. From germline, CDR1 is MNHEY and CDR2 SMNVEV (reference sequence). CDR3 size: 15 residues. CDR3 in DNA: TGTGCCAGCAGTCAAGCGGCTCTATCCCGCAACATTCAGTACTTC. Its protein is CASSQAALSRNIQYF.